The 23 T cell receptor beta chains reported below all come from one sample, sequenced in a study of cytomegalovirus exposure and HLA in healthy donors. Measured with immunoSEQ multiplex PCR; TCRdb has only the in-frame clones, and not every one. This table holds about 260,000 clones, less than 95% found once. The sample comprised PBMCs. The source of these receptors is a woman aged 25 to 45 in good health and CMV-seronegative.

V and J are TRBV14 and TRBJ1-2, with D hard to call. The CDR3 runs 13 residues. V lost 0 bases to trimming and J lost 4 bases, with 6 bases between them. Germline V gene data show CDR1 as SGHDN and CDR2 as FVKESK. DNA of the CDR3: TGTGCCAGCAGCCAAGATCGCAGCTATGGCTACACCTTC. Translation: CASSQDRSYGYTF.

The V gene is TRBV30, the J gene TRBJ2-3; D may be TRBD2 (5 bases). CDR1 is GTSNPN and CDR2 is SVGIG in the germline V gene (reference sequence). The CDR3 is 15 amino acids. The V and J ends lost 1 base and 0 bases respectively, with 11 bases between them. The CDR3 reads CAWSGGSASTDTQYF. The CDR3 DNA is TGTGCCTGGAGTGGGGGTAGCGCGAGCACAGATACGCAGTATTTT. Full variable domain (missing parts from reference TRBV30 and TRBJ2-3): SQTIHQWPATLVQPVGSPLSLECTVEGTSNPNLYWYRQAAGRGLQLLFYSVGIGQISSEVPQNLSASRPQDRQFILSSKKLLLSDSGFYLCAWSGGSASTDTQYFGPGTRLTVL.

This chain connects TRBV28 to TRBJ2-7, with 7 bases identical to TRBD2. From germline, CDR1 is MDHEN and CDR2 SYDVKM. V shed 1 base, J shed 4 bases, and the junction held 4 bases outside the gene matches. The CDR3 has 14 residues. CDR3 bases: TGTGCCAGCAGTTTATTCGGCGGGAGTTACGAGCAGTACTTC. Amino acid sequence: CASSLFGGSYEQYF.

The J gene is TRBJ2-7, the V gene TRBV9; D is perhaps TRBD1 (6 bases). Trimming took off 4 bases at V and 1 base at J, with 18 bases between the two ends. Per the germline V gene, CDR1 is SGDLS and CDR2 is YYNGEE. The CDR3 runs 16 residues. CDR3 in amino acids: CASSPSAGTLSYEQYF. For the CDR3, the DNA is TGTGCCAGCAGCCCCTCCGCCGGGACACTGTCCTACGAGCAGTACTTC.

The J gene is TRBJ2-5, the V gene TRBV5-4; 9 nucleotides align to TRBD2. Germline V CDR1 and CDR2: SGHNT, YYREEE (reference sequence). With V trimmed by 2 bases and J by 0 bases, 2 bases remained unmatched. The CDR3 is 15 residues long. CDR3 DNA sequence: TGTGCCAGCAGCTTTAAGCGGGAGGACCAAGAGACCCAGTACTTC. Protein: CASSFKREDQETQYF. Together with reference TRBV5-4 and TRBJ2-5, the CDR3 gives the full variable domain: ETGVTQSPTHLIKTRGQQVTLRCSSQSGHNTVSWYQQALGQGPQFIFQYYREEENGRGNFPPRFSGLQFPNYSSELNVNALELDDSALYLCASSFKREDQETQYFGPGTRLLVL.

The J gene is TRBJ2-2, the V gene TRBV6-1; 7 bases agree with TRBD1. V trimming: 3 bases; J trimming: 3 bases; junction bases outside the gene matches: 4. Germline V gives CDR1 MNHNS, CDR2 SASEGT. The CDR3 is 15 residues long. CDR3 sequence: CASSDSGQYTGELFF. In DNA, the CDR3 is TGTGCCAGCAGTGACTCGGGACAGTACACCGGGGAGCTGTTTTTT.

This clone came up a few times. The chain recombines TRBV5-1 with TRBJ2-3, with 10 bases identical to TRBD1. Germline assignment: CDR1 SGHRS and CDR2 YFSETQ. Germline trimming cut 0 bases from V and 5 bases from J; bases unmatched to any gene: 9. The CDR3 extends over 17 amino acids. Written as DNA, the CDR3 is TGCGCCAGCAGCTTGGCCCTGACAGGGGGCGGTGGAGATACGCAGTATTTT. Amino acids: CASSLALTGGGGDTQYF.

The CDR3 DNA reads TGTGCCAGCAGTCCATGGACAGGGGACCACGTCCTGACTTTC. It codes for CASSPWTGDHVLTF. The rearrangement uses TRBV27 and TRBJ2-6; the match to TRBD1 covers 9 bases. The J segment lost 11 bases and the V segment lost 5 bases, leaving 7 bases of the junction unmatched. Germline CDR1 reads MNHEY; CDR2 reads SMNVEV (reference sequence). The CDR3 has 14 amino acids.

The rearrangement links TRBV11-3 to TRBJ2-1, with 12 bases identical to TRBD2. With 2 bases clipped from V and 9 bases from J, the junction kept 11 bases outside the gene matches. The germline CDR1 and CDR2 sequences are SGHNT and YENEEA. This CDR3 contains 17 residues. Written as DNA, the CDR3 is TGTGCCAGCAGCTTATACTCCCTAGCGGGAGGGCCCTCTGAGCAGTTCTTC. It yields the protein CASSLYSLAGGPSEQFF.

V is TRBV7-9 and J is TRBJ2-2, with 10 bases matching TRBD1. The CDR3 sequence is 15 residues long. Germline V gene lookup returns CDR1 SEHNR and CDR2 FQNEAQ (reference sequence). The J segment lost 6 bases and the V segment lost 4 bases, leaving 5 bases of the junction unmatched. The CDR3 region is CASSSGQGVSGELFF. The CDR3 region has the DNA TGTGCCAGCAGCTCCGGACAGGGGGTTTCCGGGGAGCTGTTTTTT.

The chain is built from TRBV29-1 and TRBJ2-4, with 8 bases matching TRBD1. The CDR3 contains 13 residues. Germline V gives CDR1 SQVTM, CDR2 ANQGSEA. V was pared by 7 bases and J by 6 bases, with 8 bases of the junction left unmatched. The CDR3 coding sequence is TGCAGCGCCGGGACAGGTGGTCGAAACATTCAGTACTTC. Translation gives CSAGTGGRNIQYF.

This sequence joins TRBV15 and TRBJ2-7; TRBD1 might be the D (6 bases). CDR3 length equals 15 residues. CDR1 is LNHNV, CDR2 YYDKDF, per germline (reference sequence). Trimming pared 4 bases from V and 0 bases from J, leaving 13 bases between. The CDR3: CATSTIWDNSYEQYF. The DNA for the CDR3 is TGTGCCACCAGCACCATATGGGACAACTCCTACGAGCAGTACTTC.

J is TRBJ2-1 and V is TRBV19, with 9 positions matching TRBD2. The CDR3 loop spans 16 amino acids. CDR1 and CDR2 from the germline V gene are LNHDA and SQIVND (reference sequence). V shed 6 bases and J 3 bases; nucleotides not matched to a gene: 9. The CDR3 sequence is CASRRSGRDGYNEQFF. Here the CDR3 DNA reads TGTGCCAGTAGACGTAGCGGGAGAGACGGCTACAATGAGCAGTTCTTC.

The chain couples TRBV29-1 to TRBJ2-3, with 8 bases fitting TRBD2. Losses at the gene ends were 4 bases for V and 8 bases for J; bases not matched to a gene: 14. Germline loops: CDR1 SQVTM, CDR2 ANQGSEA. The CDR3 totals 15 residues. The CDR3 DNA follows: TGCAGCGTTGTAGGCTCTGCGGGGCTAGCGGGTACGCAGTATTTT. Translating gives CSVVGSAGLAGTQYF.

This chain uses TRBV5-1 with TRBJ1-1; D is unclear. This CDR3 has 13 residues. In germline, CDR1 is SGHRS, CDR2 YFSETQ. The V end was cut by 0 bases, the J end by 3 bases, with 6 bases between. CDR3 sequence: CASSLVQDTEAFF. DNA for the CDR3: TGCGCCAGCAGCTTGGTCCAGGACACTGAAGCTTTCTTT.

The chain recombines TRBV7-2 with TRBJ2-3; tentative D call: TRBD2 (7 bases). The CDR3 is 11 residues long. Germline CDR1 reads SGHTA; CDR2 reads FQGNSA. Deletions cut 7 bases from V and 12 bases from J, with 14 bases between. The CDR3 DNA sequence: TGTGCCAGCACCAAGGGGGGGGCCCAGTATTTT. Translated, it gives CASTKGGAQYF.

This chain connects TRBV9 to TRBJ1-2; TRBD1 might be the D (6 bases). Trimming stripped 2 bases from V and 7 bases from J, with 18 bases between. The CDR3 loop spans 15 amino acids. Germline CDR1 is SGDLS and CDR2 is YYNGEE. The CDR3 protein is CASSVSRESGAGYTF. CDR3 DNA sequence: TGTGCCAGCAGCGTTTCAAGGGAATCGGGGGCTGGCTACACCTTC.

J is TRBJ2-7 and V is TRBV10-3, with D unclear. The CDR3 length is 12 residues. Germline-derived CDR1 and CDR2 are ENHRY and SYGVKD. Trimming took 2 bases from V and 7 from J, leaving 9 bases between them. The CDR3 DNA is TGTGCCATCAGTGAGATGGCAGGAGAGCAGTACTTC. Its protein is CAISEMAGEQYF.

J is TRBJ1-1 and V is TRBV11-1; D is perhaps TRBD1 (5 bases). This CDR3 is built from 15 residues. V shed 2 bases and J shed 6 bases, with 16 bases lying between them. Germline CDR1 and CDR2: SGHAT and FQDESV (reference sequence). CDR3 in DNA: TGTGCCAGCAGCTTATATTCTGGCAGGGCCCCTGAAGCTTTCTTT. Translation gives CASSLYSGRAPEAFF. The complete variable domain, with remaining parts taken from reference TRBV11-1 and TRBJ1-1, reads EAEVAQSPRYKITEKSQAVAFWCDPISGHATLYWYRQILGQGPELLVQFQDESVVDDSQLPKDRFSAERLKGVDSTLKIQPAELGDSAMYLCASSLYSGRAPEAFFGQGTRLTVV.

This chain connects TRBV7-8 to TRBJ2-7; D uncertain. V lost 1 base, J lost 0 bases, and 13 bases lay in between. Germline CDR1 and CDR2: SGHVS and FQNEAQ. The CDR3 has 16 amino acids. In nucleotides, the CDR3 is TGTGCCAGCAGCTTAGGCTTTAGAGATGTCTCCTACGAGCAGTACTTC. Translated: CASSLGFRDVSYEQYF.

The chain uses TRBV4-1 and TRBJ1-3; D is undetermined. The CDR3 sequence is 15 residues long. The germline CDR1 and CDR2 sequences are MGHRA and YSYEKL. Trimming pared 1 base from V and 0 bases from J, leaving 7 bases between. The CDR3 DNA reads as TGCGCCAGCAGCCAAGGAGGGTCCTCTGGAAACACCATATATTTT. Amino acid sequence: CASSQGGSSGNTIYF.

The J gene is TRBJ2-3, the V gene TRBV28; 11 bases are a match to TRBD2. The germline V gene encodes CDR1 MDHEN and CDR2 SYDVKM. The CDR3 totals 14 residues. CDR3 DNA: TGTCAGTCCGCCGGTAGCGGGAGGGCAGATACGCAGTATTTT. This encodes CQSAGSGRADTQYF.

The chain carries TRBV29-1 and TRBJ2-7; no firm D call. This CDR3 is built from 11 residues. Germline V CDR1 and CDR2: SQVTM, ANQGSEA. Trimming removed 8 bases at V and 1 base at J, with 9 bases between. CDR3 sequence reads: CSPFLSYEQYF. DNA of the CDR3: TGCAGCCCCTTTTTGTCCTACGAGCAGTACTTC.